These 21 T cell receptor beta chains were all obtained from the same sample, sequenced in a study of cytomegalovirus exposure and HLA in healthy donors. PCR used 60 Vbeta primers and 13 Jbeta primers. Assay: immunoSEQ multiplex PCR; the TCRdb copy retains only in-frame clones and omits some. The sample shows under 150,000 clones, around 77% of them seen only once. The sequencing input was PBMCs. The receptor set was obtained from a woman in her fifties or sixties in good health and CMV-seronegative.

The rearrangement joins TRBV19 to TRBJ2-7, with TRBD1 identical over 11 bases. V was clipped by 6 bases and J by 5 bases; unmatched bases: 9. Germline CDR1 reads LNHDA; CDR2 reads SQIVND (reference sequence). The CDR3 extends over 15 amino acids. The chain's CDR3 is CASRPGTGGQNEQYF. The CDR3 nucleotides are TGTGCCAGTAGACCCGGGACAGGGGGTCAGAACGAGCAGTACTTC.

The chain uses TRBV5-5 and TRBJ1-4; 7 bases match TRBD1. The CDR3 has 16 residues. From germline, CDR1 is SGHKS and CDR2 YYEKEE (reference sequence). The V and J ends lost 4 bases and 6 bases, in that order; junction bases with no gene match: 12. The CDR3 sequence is CASSPEGGRSHEKLFF. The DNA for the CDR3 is TGTGCCAGCAGCCCCGAAGGGGGCCGATCCCATGAAAAACTGTTTTTT.

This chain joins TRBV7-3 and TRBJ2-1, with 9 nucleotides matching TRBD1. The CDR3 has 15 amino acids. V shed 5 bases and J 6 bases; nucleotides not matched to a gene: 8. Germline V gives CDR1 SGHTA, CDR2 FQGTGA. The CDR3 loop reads CASSPTGGAGNEQFF. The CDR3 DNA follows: TGTGCCAGCAGCCCCACAGGGGGCGCTGGCAATGAGCAGTTCTTC.

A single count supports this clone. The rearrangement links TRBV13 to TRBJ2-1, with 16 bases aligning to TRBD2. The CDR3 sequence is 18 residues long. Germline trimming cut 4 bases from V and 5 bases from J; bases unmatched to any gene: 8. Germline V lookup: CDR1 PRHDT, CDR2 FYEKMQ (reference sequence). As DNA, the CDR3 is TGTGCCAGCAGCTCGGGACTAGCGGGAGGGCTGGGGGACAATGAGCAGTTCTTC. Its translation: CASSSGLAGGLGDNEQFF.

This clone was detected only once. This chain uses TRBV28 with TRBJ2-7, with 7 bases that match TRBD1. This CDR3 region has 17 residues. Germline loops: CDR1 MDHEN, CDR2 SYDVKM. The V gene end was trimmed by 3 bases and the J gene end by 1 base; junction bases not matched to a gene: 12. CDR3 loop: CASSFNILGGESYEQYF. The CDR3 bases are TGTGCCAGCAGTTTCAACATTTTAGGGGGCGAGTCCTACGAGCAGTACTTC.

CDR3 in amino acids: CASSGQATQETQYF. The CDR3 DNA sequence: TGCGCCAGCAGCGGACAGGCGACACAAGAGACCCAGTACTTC. The chain uses TRBV5-1 and TRBJ2-5; the match to TRBD1 covers 7 bases. The V and J ends lost 4 bases and 2 bases, in that order; junction bases with no gene match: 5. CDR1 and CDR2 from the germline V gene are SGHRS and YFSETQ. CDR3 size: 14 residues.

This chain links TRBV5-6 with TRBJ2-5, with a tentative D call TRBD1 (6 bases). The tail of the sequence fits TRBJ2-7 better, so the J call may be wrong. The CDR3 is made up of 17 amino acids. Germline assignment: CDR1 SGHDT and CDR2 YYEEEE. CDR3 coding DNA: TGTGCCAGCAGCTCCAGAAAGACAGCCAGGGGAGTGTACGAGCAGTACTTC. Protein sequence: CASSSRKTARGVYEQYF.

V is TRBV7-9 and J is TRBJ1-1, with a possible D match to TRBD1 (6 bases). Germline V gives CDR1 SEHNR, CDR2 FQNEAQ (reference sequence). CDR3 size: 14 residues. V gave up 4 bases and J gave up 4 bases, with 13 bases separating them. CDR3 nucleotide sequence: TGTGCCAGCAGCTGGGGGACAATCGTCACTGAAGCTTTCTTT. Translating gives CASSWGTIVTEAFF.

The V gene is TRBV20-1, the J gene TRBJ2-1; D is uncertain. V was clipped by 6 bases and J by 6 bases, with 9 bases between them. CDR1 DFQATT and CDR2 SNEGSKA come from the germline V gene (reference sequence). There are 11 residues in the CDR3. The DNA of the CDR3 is TGCAGTGCGAGTAGAACCAATGAGCAGTTCTTC. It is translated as CSASRTNEQFF.

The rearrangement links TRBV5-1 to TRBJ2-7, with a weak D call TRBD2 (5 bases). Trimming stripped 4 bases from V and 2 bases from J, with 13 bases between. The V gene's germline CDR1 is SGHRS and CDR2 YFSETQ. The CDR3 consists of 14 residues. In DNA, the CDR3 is TGCGCCAGCAGCCCAATGACGGGAACCTACGAGCAGTACTTC. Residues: CASSPMTGTYEQYF. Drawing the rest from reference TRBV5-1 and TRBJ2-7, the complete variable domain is KAGVTQTPRYLIKTRGQQVTLSCSPISGHRSVSWYQQTPGQGLQFLFEYFSETQRNKGNFPGRFSGRQFSNSRSEMNVSTLELGDSALYLCASSPMTGTYEQYFGPGTRLTVT.

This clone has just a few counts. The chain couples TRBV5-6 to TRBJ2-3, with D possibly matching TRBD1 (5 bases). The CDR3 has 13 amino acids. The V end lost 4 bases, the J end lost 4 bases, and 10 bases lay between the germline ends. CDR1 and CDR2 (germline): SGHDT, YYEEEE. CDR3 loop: CASSQGVADTQYF. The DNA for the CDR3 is TGTGCCAGCAGCCAAGGGGTCGCAGATACGCAGTATTTT.

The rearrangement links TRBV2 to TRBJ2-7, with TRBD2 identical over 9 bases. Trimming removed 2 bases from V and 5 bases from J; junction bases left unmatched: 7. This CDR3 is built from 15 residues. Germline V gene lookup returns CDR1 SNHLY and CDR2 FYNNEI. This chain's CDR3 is CASSERGAGGNEQYF. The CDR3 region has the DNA TGTGCCAGCAGTGAAAGGGGGGCGGGAGGGAACGAGCAGTACTTC.

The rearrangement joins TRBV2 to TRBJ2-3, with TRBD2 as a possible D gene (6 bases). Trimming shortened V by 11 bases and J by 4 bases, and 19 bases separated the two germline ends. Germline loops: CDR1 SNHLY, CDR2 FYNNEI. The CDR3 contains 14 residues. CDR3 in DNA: TGTGCCTTCCGGGCGGGACGGTTTGCAGATACGCAGTATTTT. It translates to CAFRAGRFADTQYF.

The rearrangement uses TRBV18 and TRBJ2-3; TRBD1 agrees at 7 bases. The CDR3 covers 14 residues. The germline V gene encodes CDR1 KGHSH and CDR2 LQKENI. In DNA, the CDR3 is TGTGTCACCCGCCCCAGGCAGGGGGCAGATACGCAGTATTTT. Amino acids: CVTRPRQGADTQYF.

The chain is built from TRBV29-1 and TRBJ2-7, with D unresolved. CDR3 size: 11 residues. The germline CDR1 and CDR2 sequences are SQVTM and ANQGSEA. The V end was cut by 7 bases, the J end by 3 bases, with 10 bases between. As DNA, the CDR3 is TGCAGCGCAACAGACGTCTACGAGCAGTACTTC. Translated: CSATDVYEQYF.

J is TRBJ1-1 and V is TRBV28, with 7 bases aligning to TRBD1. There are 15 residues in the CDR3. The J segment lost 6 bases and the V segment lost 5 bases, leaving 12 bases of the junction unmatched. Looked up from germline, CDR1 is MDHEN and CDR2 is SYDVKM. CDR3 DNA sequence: TGTGCCAGCAGTCACCCCACCCAGGGGGTATCTGAAGCTTTCTTT. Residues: CASSHPTQGVSEAFF.

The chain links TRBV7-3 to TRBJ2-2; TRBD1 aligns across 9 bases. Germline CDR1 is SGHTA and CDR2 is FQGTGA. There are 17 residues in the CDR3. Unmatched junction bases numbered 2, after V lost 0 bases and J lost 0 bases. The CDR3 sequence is CASSLTWDRANTGELFF. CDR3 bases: TGTGCCAGCAGCTTAACGTGGGACAGGGCGAACACCGGGGAGCTGTTTTTT.

DNA of the CDR3: TGCAGCGTTGAGATAGACAGGGGGGGCTATGGCTACACCTTC. It encodes CSVEIDRGGYGYTF. This chain links TRBV29-1 with TRBJ1-2, with 9 bases identical to TRBD1. The CDR3 runs 14 residues. Germline CDR1 SQVTM, CDR2 ANQGSEA. V trimming: 3 bases; J trimming: 4 bases; junction bases outside the gene matches: 6.

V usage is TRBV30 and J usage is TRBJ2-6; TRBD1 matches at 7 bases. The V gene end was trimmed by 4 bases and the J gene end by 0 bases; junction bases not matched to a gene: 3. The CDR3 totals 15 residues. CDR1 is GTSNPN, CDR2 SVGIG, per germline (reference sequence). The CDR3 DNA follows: TGTGCCTGGACGGGACAGATCTCTGGGGCCAACGTCCTGACTTTC. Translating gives CAWTGQISGANVLTF.

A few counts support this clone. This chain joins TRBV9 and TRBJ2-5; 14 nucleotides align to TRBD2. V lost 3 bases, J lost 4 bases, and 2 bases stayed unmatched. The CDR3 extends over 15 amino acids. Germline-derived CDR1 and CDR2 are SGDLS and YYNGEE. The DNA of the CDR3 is TGTGCCAGCAGCGCAGGGACTAGCGGGAGAGAGACCCAGTACTTC. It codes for CASSAGTSGRETQYF.

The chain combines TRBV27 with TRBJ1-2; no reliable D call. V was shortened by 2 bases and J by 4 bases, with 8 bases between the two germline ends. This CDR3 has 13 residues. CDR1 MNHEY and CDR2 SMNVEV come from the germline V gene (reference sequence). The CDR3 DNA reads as TGTGCCAGCAGTTTACGGTATTCCTATGGCTACACCTTC. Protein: CASSLRYSYGYTF.